These 9 T cell receptor beta chains share one sample of origin, sequenced in a study of CD8 T cells in ankylosing spondylitis. TCRdb re-called the 5' RACE reads with MiXCR, one entry per CDR3 protein. In the table there are around 210,000 distinct CDR3 sequences, approximately 8% of which are singletons. The material sequenced was blood, either unsorted or a sorted T cell fraction (not recorded which). The receptors stem from a female donor with ankylosing spondylitis or in good health (not recorded which).

This clonotype was counted many times. The chain uses TRBV24-1 and TRBJ2-5; D is perhaps TRBD2 (7 bases). V was clipped by 4 bases and J by 5 bases, with 19 bases between them. This CDR3 region has 16 residues. Germline CDR1 and CDR2: KGHDR and SFDVKD. CDR3 region: CATSDRGGGAPETQYF. The CDR3 DNA reads as TGTGCCACCAGTGACCGAGGAGGGGGGGCCCCTGAGACCCAGTACTTC.

This clonotype was seen ten or more times. The chain joins TRBV5-1 to TRBJ2-1, with TRBD2 matching 7 bases. V trimming: 0 bases; J trimming: 0 bases; junction bases outside the gene matches: 6. The CDR3 has 17 residues. Looked up from germline, CDR1 is SGHRS and CDR2 is YFSETQ. This CDR3 is CASSLVAGVSSYNEQFF. In DNA form, the CDR3 reads TGCGCCAGCAGCTTGGTTGCGGGAGTCAGCTCCTACAATGAGCAGTTCTTC. The full variable domain, in which reference TRBV5-1 and TRBJ2-1 provide the parts outside the CDR3, is KAGVTQTPRYLIKTRGQQVTLSCSPISGHRSVSWYQQTPGQGLQFLFEYFSETQRNKGNFPGRFSGRQFSNSRSEMNVSTLELGDSALYLCASSLVAGVSSYNEQFFGPGTRLTVL.

In the case of this clonotype: This may come from a read error, since a much larger clone is one base off. The rearrangement joins TRBV6-5 to TRBJ2-5; D remains ambiguous. Trimming left V 0 bases short and J 1 base short, with 9 bases between. There are 15 residues in the CDR3. From germline, CDR1 is MNHEY and CDR2 SVGAGI. CDR3 nucleotide sequence: TGTGCCAGCAGTTACTCAGGGATGCCCCAAGAGACCCAGTACTTC. Residues: CASSYSGMPQETQYF.

This rearrangement joins TRBV28 to TRBJ1-6; D gene uncertain. Germline V CDR1 and CDR2: MDHEN, SYDVKM. V was shortened by 5 bases and J by 11 bases, with 13 bases between the two germline ends. The CDR3 has 13 residues. In nucleotides, the CDR3 is TGTGCCAGCAGTGATATCCTCGGGGCACCCCTCCACTTT. Encoded protein: CASSDILGAPLHF. Filled out from reference TRBV28 and TRBJ1-6, the complete variable domain reads DVKVTQSSRYLVKRTGEKVFLECVQDMDHENMFWYRQDPGLGLRLIYFSYDVKMKEKGDIPEGYSVSREKKERFSLILESASTNQTSMYLCASSDILGAPLHFGNGTRLTVT.

This clonotype was recorded many times. The V and J genes are TRBV27 and TRBJ1-1; D might be TRBD1 (6 bases). The V end was cut by 2 bases, the J end by 1 base, with 14 bases between. The germline V gene encodes CDR1 MNHEY and CDR2 SMNVEV (reference sequence). The CDR3 extends over 16 amino acids. CDR3 coding DNA: TGTGCCAGCAGTTTAGGAACAGGGTGGGGGAACACTGAAGCTTTCTTT. It encodes CASSLGTGWGNTEAFF.

This clonotype has ten or more counts. The chain combines TRBV7-8 with TRBJ1-3; tentative D call: TRBD1 (5 bases). The CDR3 is 19 residues long. The V gene lost 5 bases and the J gene lost 2 bases, with 25 bases spanning the gap. Germline values: CDR1 SGHVS, CDR2 FQNEAQ. CDR3 loop: CASSLSRLLWGDAGNTIYF. The CDR3 region has the DNA TGTGCCAGCAGCCTCTCCCGGCTTCTTTGGGGGGACGCTGGAAACACCATATATTTT.

This clonotype was seen ten or more times. V is TRBV7-9 and J is TRBJ2-1; TRBD2 aligns across 7 bases. V shed 5 bases and J 7 bases; nucleotides not matched to a gene: 14. The CDR3 consists of 16 residues. Germline lookup yields CDR1 SEHNR and CDR2 FQNEAQ (reference sequence). DNA for the CDR3: TGTGCCAGCAGCCCGCGGGGCGGGAGACAACGTAATGAGCAGTTCTTC. It encodes CASSPRGGRQRNEQFF.

This clonotype was seen at least ten times. This sequence joins TRBV3-1 and TRBJ2-1, with TRBD2 identical over 8 bases. V was pared by 0 bases and J by 7 bases, with 8 bases of the junction left unmatched. The CDR3 contains 16 residues. CDR1 and CDR2 (germline): LGHDT, YNNKEL (reference sequence). CDR3 in amino acids: CASSQDGGQRGNEQFF. CDR3 sequence (DNA): TGTGCCAGCAGCCAAGATGGTGGACAGCGGGGGAATGAGCAGTTCTTC.

This clonotype was recorded at least ten times. The chain recombines TRBV27 with TRBJ2-7; TRBD2 agrees at 11 bases. Losses at the gene ends were 1 base for V and 2 bases for J; bases not matched to a gene: 1. This CDR3 contains 15 residues. Germline V lookup: CDR1 MNHEY, CDR2 SMNVEV (reference sequence). CDR3 residues: CASSLLGLAAYEQYF. CDR3 DNA: TGTGCCAGCAGTTTATTGGGACTAGCGGCCTACGAGCAGTACTTC.